This T cell receptor (beta chain) appears in the sequencing data of a study of OX40 agonist ivuxolimab in advanced cancers. Looking at the study overall: Enrolled patients in dose escalation had cancers that were hepatocellular carcinoma, melanoma, renal cell or head and neck cancer.

Turning to this clone: Its antigen remains unidentified.

Notes on the study in general: Doses of 0.1 to 3.0 mg/kg were accompanied by clonal expansion of CD4+ and CD8+ blood T cells by week 6. Average numbers of expanded clones were greater in CD8+ T cells than in CD4+.

The protocol was immunoSEQ multiplex PCR, while the TCRdb copy is restricted to in-frame clones and leaves out a portion. The sample has 65,000 or so clones; roughly 90% are singletons. Germline assignment: CDR1 MNHEY and CDR2 SMNVEV (reference sequence). Trimming pared 10 bases from V and 0 bases from J, leaving 12 bases between. This CDR3 contains 13 residues. The chain employs TRBV27 and TRBJ1-1; the D is unclear. This sample comprised CD4+ or CD8+ T cells sorted from blood, obtained in a trial of the OX40 agonist ivuxolimab. The receptor's source is an adult with an advanced solid tumor such as melanoma, head and neck, liver or kidney cancer. The CDR3 sequence is CATSQMMNTEAFF. The CDR3 coding sequence is TGTGCCACCTCGCAGATGATGAACACTGAAGCTTTCTTT.